These 23 T cell receptor beta chains share one sample of origin, sequenced in a study of T cells in localized non-small cell lung cancer. Libraries were prepared by immunoSEQ multiplex PCR; TCRdb keeps only in-frame clonotypes and omits some of them. The data hold tens of thousands of clones, with about 78% observed a single time. Sequences were derived from PBMCs, sampled before any cancer treatment. Receptors originate from a man aged 35 to 69 with stage II squamous cell lung carcinoma.

This clone was found a few times. The V and J genes are TRBV5-1 and TRBJ2-3; D unresolved. With 6 bases removed from V and 2 bases from J, the gap between germline ends came to 13 bases. Looked up from germline, CDR1 is SGHRS and CDR2 is YFSETQ. The length of the CDR3 is 14 residues. This chain's CDR3 is CASTPAATTDTQYF. The CDR3 DNA sequence: TGCGCCAGCACCCCGGCGGCGACCACAGATACGCAGTATTTT. Looking up the rest from reference TRBV5-1 and TRBJ2-3 gives the full variable domain: KAGVTQTPRYLIKTRGQQVTLSCSPISGHRSVSWYQQTPGQGLQFLFEYFSETQRNKGNFPGRFSGRQFSNSRSEMNVSTLELGDSALYLCASTPAATTDTQYFGPGTRLTVL.

This clone was seen only once. This sequence joins TRBV11-3 and TRBJ2-7; TRBD2 is a possible D gene (5 bases). The CDR3 length is 13 residues. CDR1 and CDR2 from the germline V gene are SGHNT and YENEEA. V gave up 0 bases and J gave up 3 bases, with 6 bases separating them. The CDR3 protein is CASSLEGDYEQYF. CDR3 DNA sequence: TGTGCCAGCAGCTTAGAGGGAGACTACGAGCAGTACTTC.

The chain has TRBV10-2 and TRBJ1-2; a weak D match, TRBD1 (5 bases). Trimming left V 0 bases short and J 4 bases short, with 15 bases between. CDR1 and CDR2 from the germline V gene are WSHSY and SAAADI. CDR3 size: 16 residues. This CDR3 is CASSESRQGIGYGYTF. CDR3 in DNA: TGCGCCAGCAGTGAGTCGCGGCAGGGAATCGGCTATGGCTACACCTTC.

The rearrangement uses TRBV28 and TRBJ1-1, with D unclear. Deletions cut 7 bases from V and 4 bases from J, with 16 bases between. CDR1 and CDR2 (germline): MDHEN, SYDVKM. This CDR3 region has 14 residues. The CDR3 region has the DNA TGTGCCAGCACCCTGAAATCCCGAAGCACTGAAGCTTTCTTT. This codes for CASTLKSRSTEAFF.

This chain uses TRBV15 with TRBJ1-4, with D perhaps TRBD1 (5 bases). The V gene lost 0 bases and the J gene lost 3 bases, with 11 bases spanning the gap. Germline assignment: CDR1 LNHNV and CDR2 YYDKDF (reference sequence). The CDR3 contains 16 residues. DNA of the CDR3: TGTGCCACCAGCAGAGATGGTCGGGGGTCTAATGAAAAACTGTTTTTT. It specifies CATSRDGRGSNEKLFF.

Remarks on this clone: Sequence at one end of the junction differs from germline and may be a read error. The chain uses TRBV9 and TRBJ1-5, with D maybe TRBD1 (6 bases). This CDR3 comprises 14 residues. Germline V gene data show CDR1 as SGDLS and CDR2 as YYNGEE. The CDR3 sequence is CASSGGQSIQPQHF. In DNA, the CDR3 is TGTGCCAGCAGCGGTGGACAGAGCATTCAGCCCCAGCATTTT.

The rearrangement links TRBV18 to TRBJ2-7; D tentatively fits TRBD1 or TRBD2 (6 bases each). Trimming shortened V by 4 bases and J by 3 bases, and 10 bases separated the two germline ends. CDR3 length equals 13 residues. CDR1 is KGHSH and CDR2 is LQKENI in the germline V gene. The CDR3 reads CASSRGALYEQYF. CDR3 sequence (DNA): TGTGCCAGCTCACGGGGGGCACTCTACGAGCAGTACTTC.

This clone was observed at least ten times. The chain carries TRBV5-4 and TRBJ2-7; maybe TRBD2 (5 bases). V lost 1 base and J 5 bases, leaving 10 bases between the germline ends. CDR3 length equals 13 residues. Germline values: CDR1 SGHNT, CDR2 YYREEE (reference sequence). CDR3 coding DNA: TGTGCCAGCAGCTTGCCGCCCGGGGACGAGCAGTACTTC. This sequence encodes CASSLPPGDEQYF.

The chain is built from TRBV7-2 and TRBJ2-3; TRBD1 is a possible D gene (6 bases). CDR1 and CDR2 (germline): SGHTA, FQGNSA. This CDR3 is 14 amino acids long. V lost 5 bases and J 0 bases, leaving 9 bases between the germline ends. In nucleotides, the CDR3 is TGTGCCAGCAGCGTTGACAGGAGCACAGATACGCAGTATTTT. It yields the protein CASSVDRSTDTQYF.

V is TRBV7-2 and J is TRBJ2-2; the D gene is possibly TRBD2 (6 bases). The CDR3 has 15 amino acids. The V gene's germline CDR1 is SGHTA and CDR2 FQGNSA. With 3 bases removed from V and 3 bases from J, the gap between germline ends came to 11 bases. Written as DNA, the CDR3 is TGTGCCAGCAGCTTGGACGCGGGGTACACCGGGGAGCTGTTTTTT. Translating gives CASSLDAGYTGELFF.

There are a few counts of this clone. The V call is TRBV2, the J call TRBJ1-1; D remains ambiguous. Germline assignment: CDR1 SNHLY and CDR2 FYNNEI. There are 14 residues in the CDR3. Trimming left V 7 bases short and J 7 bases short, with 19 bases between. CDR3 nucleotide sequence: TGTGCCAGCACCCCGCAATTCTCGGGTAGTGAAGCTTTCTTT. It codes for CASTPQFSGSEAFF.

The rearrangement links TRBV2 to TRBJ2-7; 13 nucleotides match TRBD2. This CDR3 contains 15 residues. The germline V gene encodes CDR1 SNHLY and CDR2 FYNNEI. V lost 7 bases to trimming and J lost 7 bases; unmatched junction nucleotides: 10. CDR3 protein: CASTPRLAGGLEQYF. The CDR3 region has the DNA TGTGCCAGCACCCCCCGACTAGCGGGAGGTCTTGAGCAGTACTTC.

The rearrangement links TRBV27 to TRBJ1-6, with no clear D. The CDR3 contains 15 residues. Germline V gene sequence: CDR1 MNHEY, CDR2 SMNVEV (reference sequence). V lost 6 bases, J lost 4 bases, and 13 bases lay in between. DNA for the CDR3: TGTGCCAGCAGAATAGGACGGGGATATAATTCACCCCTCCACTTT. Translated, it gives CASRIGRGYNSPLHF.

The rearrangement joins TRBV2 to TRBJ2-4; D remains unclear. This CDR3 is 14 amino acids long. The germline V gene has CDR1 SNHLY and CDR2 FYNNEI. With 5 bases removed from V and 0 bases from J, the gap between germline ends came to 8 bases. The CDR3 bases are TGTGCCAGCAGTTACAGCCTAGCCAAAAACATTCAGTACTTC. Translating it yields CASSYSLAKNIQYF.

This clone was observed a handful of times. The gene calls are TRBV7-8 and TRBJ2-2; D not resolved. CDR1 is SGHVS, CDR2 FQNEAQ, per germline. The V gene lost 6 bases and the J gene lost 1 base, with 12 bases spanning the gap. The CDR3 is 15 amino acids. The CDR3 DNA follows: TGTGCCAGCAGGGTAGCCCGACAGAACACCGGGGAGCTGTTTTTT. Protein product: CASRVARQNTGELFF. Full variable domain (rest looked up from reference TRBV7-8 and TRBJ2-2): GAGVSQSPRYKVAKRGQDVALRCDPISGHVSLFWYQQALGQGPEFLTYFQNEAQLDKSGLPSDRFFAERPEGSVSTLKIQRTQQEDSAVYLCASRVARQNTGELFFGEGSRLTVL.

This rearrangement joins TRBV18 to TRBJ1-2; D might be TRBD1 (6 bases). Trimming stripped 5 bases from V and 6 bases from J, with 19 bases between. The CDR3 is 15 residues long. Germline-derived CDR1 and CDR2 are KGHSH and LQKENI. The CDR3 DNA is TGTGCCAGCTCATCCAGGGACACCCTAAATGATGGCTACACCTTC. Translated: CASSSRDTLNDGYTF.

The chain employs TRBV27 and TRBJ2-1; possible D gene TRBD2, 6 bases. Germline loops: CDR1 MNHEY, CDR2 SMNVEV (reference sequence). The CDR3 length is 17 residues. V was cut by 1 base and J by 3 bases, with 16 bases left in between. The CDR3: CASSLWAPRLDYNEQFF. The CDR3, as DNA: TGTGCCAGCAGTTTATGGGCACCGAGACTAGACTACAATGAGCAGTTCTTC.

The rearrangement links TRBV7-9 to TRBJ2-5, with D tentatively TRBD1 or TRBD2 (5 bases each). V was clipped by 2 bases and J by 1 base, with 11 bases between them. The CDR3 loop spans 15 amino acids. Germline V gene sequence: CDR1 SEHNR, CDR2 FQNEAQ (reference sequence). The CDR3 here is CASSLLGARQETQYF. The CDR3, as DNA: TGTGCCAGCAGCTTACTCGGGGCTCGCCAAGAGACCCAGTACTTC.

This chain's CDR3 is CASSDPKGDRLAKNIQYF. The CDR3 DNA follows: TGTGCCAGCAGTGACCCTAAGGGAGACCGGCTAGCCAAAAACATTCAGTACTTC. The chain carries TRBV6-1 and TRBJ2-4; D perhaps matches TRBD2 (5 bases). The CDR3 length is 18 residues. V lost 3 bases, J lost 0 bases, and 18 bases lay in between. Looked up from germline, CDR1 is MNHNS and CDR2 is SASEGT.

The V gene is TRBV27, the J gene TRBJ1-4; D unclear. Trimming took 7 bases from V and 0 from J, leaving 6 bases between them. Germline lookup yields CDR1 MNHEY and CDR2 SMNVEV (reference sequence). This CDR3 is built from 13 residues. The CDR3 region is CASKTTTNEKLFF. DNA of the CDR3: TGTGCCAGCAAGACAACAACTAATGAAAAACTGTTTTTT.

The rearrangement uses TRBV25-1 and TRBJ2-7; no firm D call. The V and J ends lost 1 base and 4 bases respectively, with 11 bases between them. This CDR3 contains 14 residues. The germline V gene encodes CDR1 MGHDK and CDR2 SYGVNS. The CDR3 region is CASSEFGQGYEQYF. In DNA form, the CDR3 reads TGTGCCAGCAGTGAATTTGGGCAAGGTTACGAGCAGTACTTC.

The chain uses TRBV2 and TRBJ2-1; possible D gene TRBD2, 5 bases. Germline V lookup: CDR1 SNHLY, CDR2 FYNNEI. Between the trimmed V and J ends, which lost 5 bases and 0 bases, there was a span of 23 bases. The CDR3 is 19 residues long. The CDR3 DNA reads as TGTGCCAGCAGTTCCGAGGGATCCCCGTGGTACAGCTCCTACAATGAGCAGTTCTTC. Translated: CASSSEGSPWYSSYNEQFF. The entire variable domain, with the rest obtained from reference TRBV2 and TRBJ2-1, is as follows: EPEVTQTPSHQVTQMGQEVILRCVPISNHLYFYWYRQILGQKVEFLVSFYNNEISEKSEIFDDQFSVERPDGSNFTLKIRSTKLEDSAMYFCASSSEGSPWYSSYNEQFFGPGTRLTVL.

This chain links TRBV19 with TRBJ1-4; D might be TRBD1 (6 bases). The V end was cut by 6 bases, the J end by 8 bases, with 22 bases between. Germline CDR1 LNHDA, CDR2 SQIVND (reference sequence). This CDR3 spans 16 amino acids. DNA for the CDR3: TGTGCCAGTAGCAACCACCGGGACACCGGAAGGGAAAAACTGTTTTTT. Its translation: CASSNHRDTGREKLFF. Complete variable domain (other parts from reference TRBV19 and TRBJ1-4): DGGITQSPKYLFRKEGQNVTLSCEQNLNHDAMYWYRQDPGQGLRLIYYSQIVNDFQKGDIAEGYSVSREKKESFPLTVTSAQKNPTAFYLCASSNHRDTGREKLFFGSGTQLSVL.